This paragraph reports one T cell receptor beta chain. The germline V gene encodes CDR1 KGHSH and CDR2 LQKENI. V shed 0 bases and J shed 4 bases, with 8 bases lying between them. This CDR3 contains 14 residues. This sample is drawn from a study of blood T cell repertoires in COVID-19. Assay used: immunoSEQ multiplex PCR; TCRdb lists only in-frame clones, some missing. The table includes approximately 200,000 clones, 65% to 90% detected once. The receptor comes from a human donor in a cohort sampled during active COVID-19. The chain joins TRBV18 to TRBJ2-3; possible D gene TRBD1, 5 bases. The sample taken for sequencing was peripheral blood. The CDR3 DNA reads as TGTGCCAGCTCACCACCGACAGTCCCAGATACGCAGTATTTT. Protein: CASSPPTVPDTQYF. The complete variable domain, with remaining parts taken from reference TRBV18 and TRBJ2-3, reads NAGVMQNPRHLVRRRGQEARLRCSPMKGHSHVYWYRQLPEEGLKFMVYLQKENIIDESGMPKERFSAEFPKEGPSILRIQQVVRGDSAAYFCASSPPTVPDTQYFGPGTRLTVL.